This TCR beta chain stems from a study of blood T cell repertoires in COVID-19 (dated by TCRdb to 2019 to 2021). Turning to the overall study: Collaborator samples came from the United States, Italy and Spain and covered acute and convalescent phases of COVID-19. The prospective study material was composed of cDNA or gDNA derived from T cells, B-cell-depleted T cells, or PBMCs. Subjects who had been exposed to COVID-19, were actively infected with it, or had recovered from it provided the deeply sampled blood TCRbeta repertoires that made up the dataset. The repertoires were released in a freely available public database meant as a resource for research on the immune response to SARS-CoV-2. The samples were drawn from two sources: the first 160 participants of the ongoing ImmuneRACE study, and some 1,300 subjects contributed by 6 global collaborators. Sample metadata almost always included a de-identified subject ID, COVID-19 status, age in years and sex. Where available, HLA class I and class II types were taken from metadata supplied by the sample provider and were not determined by assay-based typing.

Enrolling through a virtual design, the prospective study's participants ranged in age from roughly 18 to 95 years and lived across 24 United States geographic areas. To assign participants to cohorts, the prospective study relied on clinical history that participants themselves reported in a screening survey and a study questionnaire. Each participant in the prospective study had whole blood, serum and a nasopharyngeal or oropharyngeal swab collected by mobile phlebotomists. Over a roughly two-month period, participants in the prospective study had the option of providing additional blood draws and questionnaires. Prospective study blood samples were shipped either frozen or at room temperature before DNA extraction. Study-level results and caveats: How much clinical and demographic metadata was included differed by source and by participant, and the metadata was provided uncurated.

Concerning this clone: What antigen it recognizes has not been identified. Per-base qualities were not stored, and no clone one base away is much larger.

TCRbeta CDR3 regions were amplified from genomic DNA using the immunoSEQ Assay, a bias-controlled multiplex PCR. The authors processed their data as follows. The number of nucleated cells in each sample was estimated from the amplification of reference gene primers within the assay. To quantify the absolute abundance of each unique TCRbeta CDR3 rearrangement, sequence reads were collapsed and filtered. For each sample, productive Simpson clonality was calculated as the square root of Simpson's diversity index over productive rearrangements. TCRdb mirrors the immuneACCESS table, restricted to in-frame sequences. Some clones are absent from its copies; in checked studies, under half trace to an unresolved V gene, and the reason for the others is unknown. The DNA gave D and trimming, while V, J and clone size come from that table. Here the sample has 130,000 to 150,000 clones; around nine tenths occur a single time. The ten largest clones add up to 1% to 1.5% of the sample.

This TCR was recovered from a woman aged 25 to 45 with acute COVID-19. The sample comprised PBMCs or T cells enriched from blood (not recorded which).

Here the CDR3 is given as CASGGYDGYTF. The nucleotide sequence is TGTGCCAGCGGAGGCTATGATGGCTACACCTTC. The chain is assembled from TRBV9 and TRBJ1-2; the D segment cannot be called with confidence. V is cut by 7 bases and J by 6 bases, and the space between the germline ends is 10 bases. CDR1 SGDLS and CDR2 YYNGEE are derived from the germline V gene. The CDR3 sequence holds 11 residues, the cysteine and phenylalanine included. Only the CDR3 DNA is retained, 33 bases long and in frame from the first base.